This TCR beta chain was observed in a study of blood T cell repertoires in COVID-19. Overall study: Samples taken during acute and convalescent COVID-19 were collected in the United States, Italy and Spain. PBMCs, B-cell-depleted T cells, or T cells were the source of the cDNA or gDNA that made up the material.

TCRdb's copy holds only in-frame clones and misses some; the assay was immunoSEQ multiplex PCR. Of about 82,000 clones detected, around 83% appear once; the ten largest clones hold about a sixth. This CDR3 contains 16 residues. V was shortened by 5 bases and J by 5 bases, with 20 bases between the two germline ends. CDR1 is SGHNT, CDR2 YENEEA, per germline. The sample taken for sequencing was peripheral blood. The sequence was obtained from a woman in her fifties or sixties with acute or convalescent COVID-19. The chain recombines TRBV11-3 with TRBJ2-3; a weak D match, TRBD2 (6 bases). The CDR3 nucleotides are TGTGCCAGCAGCCTTCTGGGACTCGTCCTGGGAGATACGCAGTATTTT. Residues: CASSLLGLVLGDTQYF.